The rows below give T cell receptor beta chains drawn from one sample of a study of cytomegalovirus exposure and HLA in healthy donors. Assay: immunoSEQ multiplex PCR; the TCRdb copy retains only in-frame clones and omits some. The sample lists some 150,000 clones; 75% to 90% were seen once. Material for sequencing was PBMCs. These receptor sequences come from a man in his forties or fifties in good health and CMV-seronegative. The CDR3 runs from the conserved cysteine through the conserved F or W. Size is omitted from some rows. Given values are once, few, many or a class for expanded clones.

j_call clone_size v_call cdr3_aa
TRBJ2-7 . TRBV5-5 CASSVTGDYEQYF
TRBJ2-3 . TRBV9 CASSVAASGSSTDTQYF
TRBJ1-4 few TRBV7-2 CASSSTGSGEKLFF
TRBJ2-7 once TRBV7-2 CASSLTGYEQYF
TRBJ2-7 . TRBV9 CASSVGEGGITYEQYF
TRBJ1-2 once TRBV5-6 CASSLDRGGYTF
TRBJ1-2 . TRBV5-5 CASSLVPGDDYGYTF
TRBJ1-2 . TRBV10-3 CAISQQGNYGYTF
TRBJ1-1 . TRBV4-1 CASSQAPGDGQNLYTEAFF
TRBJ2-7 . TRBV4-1 CASSPGTVDYEQYF
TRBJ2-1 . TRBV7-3 CASSPSGAGGVNEQFF
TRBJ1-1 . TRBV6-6 CASSYLGQATEAFF
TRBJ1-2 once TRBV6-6 CASSPQGGDYGYTF
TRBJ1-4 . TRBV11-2 CASAGVNEKLFF
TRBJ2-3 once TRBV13 CASSSTRLARGADTQYF
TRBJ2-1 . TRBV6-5 CASNGVPSSYNEQFF
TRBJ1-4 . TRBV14 CASSQGPGQGNEKLFF
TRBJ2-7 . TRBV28 CASSPSFREDPYEQYF
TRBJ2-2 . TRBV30 CAWSVPPGLAGWGELFF
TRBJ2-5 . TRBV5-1 CASSYGTPQETQYF
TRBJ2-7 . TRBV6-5 CASSYRTGGPYEQYF
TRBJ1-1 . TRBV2 CASSDRGSDTEAFF
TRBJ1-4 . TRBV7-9 CASSLDGSRGNEKLFF
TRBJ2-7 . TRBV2 CASRWTGGIYEQYF
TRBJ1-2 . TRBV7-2 CASSLRTGLTMVGYTF
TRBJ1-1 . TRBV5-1 CASSYRGENTEAFF
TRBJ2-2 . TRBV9 CASSVQGAPGELFF
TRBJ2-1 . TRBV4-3 CASSQGAGAYNEQFF
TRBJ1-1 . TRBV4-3 CASSRTGLGVEAFF
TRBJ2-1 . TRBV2 CASSVTGGFYNEQFF
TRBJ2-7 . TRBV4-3 CASSQGAHGWGSYEQYF
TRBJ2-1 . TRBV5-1 CASSFGGSSYNEQFF
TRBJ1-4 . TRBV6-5 CASRRQYHEKLFF
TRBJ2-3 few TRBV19 CASKAIFYTDTQYF
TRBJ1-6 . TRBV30 CALQGVSFSPLHF
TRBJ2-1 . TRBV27 CASRNTGLDYNEQFF
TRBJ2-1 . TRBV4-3 CASSQEASGISYNEQFF
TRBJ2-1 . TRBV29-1 CSVSYQHPGQRGYNEQFF
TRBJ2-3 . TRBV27 CASSLQGTGDPQYF
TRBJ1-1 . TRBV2 CASRNGPGRTEAFF
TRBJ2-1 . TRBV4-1 CASSQFPANEQFF
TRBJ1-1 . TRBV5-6 CASSLAGGLDTEAFF
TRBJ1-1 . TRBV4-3 CASSQERTTEAFF
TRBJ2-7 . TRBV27 CASSPSGGEISYEQYF
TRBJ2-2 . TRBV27 CASSFRPTAAGELFF
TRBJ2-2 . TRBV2 CASGLDTGELFF